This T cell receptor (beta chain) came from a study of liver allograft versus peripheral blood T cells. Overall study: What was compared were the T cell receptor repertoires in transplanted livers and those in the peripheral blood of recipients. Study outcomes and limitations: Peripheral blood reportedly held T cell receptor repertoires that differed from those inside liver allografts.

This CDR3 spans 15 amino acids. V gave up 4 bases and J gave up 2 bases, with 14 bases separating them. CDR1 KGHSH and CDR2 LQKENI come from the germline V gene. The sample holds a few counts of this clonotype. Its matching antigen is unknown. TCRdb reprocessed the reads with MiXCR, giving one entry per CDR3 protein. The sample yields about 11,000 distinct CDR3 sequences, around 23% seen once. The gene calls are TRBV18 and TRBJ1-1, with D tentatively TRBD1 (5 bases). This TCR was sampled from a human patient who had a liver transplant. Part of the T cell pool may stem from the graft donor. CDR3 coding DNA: TGTGCCAGCTCACTTGGACAAGCACTAAACACTGAAGCTTTCTTT. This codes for CASSLGQALNTEAFF.